The clone carrying this T cell receptor beta chain appeared many times. What it binds is unknown. The V gene lost 1 base and the J gene lost 5 bases, with 24 bases spanning the gap. Germline CDR1 reads SGHVS; CDR2 reads FNYEAQ. The CDR3 has 18 residues. TCRdb reprocessed the RT-PCR reads via MiXCR and lists one record per CDR3 protein. The repertoire holds 500,000 to 600,000 distinct CDR3 sequences, with roughly 13% as singletons. This entry belongs to a study of response to subunit inactivated influenza vaccine. Study observations and caveats: Few additional T cells are recruited per seasonal influenza vaccination, authors suggested.

The sample consisted of PBMCs from blood, taken 40 to 50 days after vaccination. This receptor was taken from a man aged 45 to 65 who received an inactivated influenza vaccine. The chain joins TRBV7-6 to TRBJ2-7; a possible D gene is TRBD2 (6 bases). CDR3: CASSLGVPTGGGSNEQYF. The CDR3 DNA follows: TGTGCCAGCAGCTTAGGTGTACCAACCGGGGGAGGAAGCAACGAGCAGTACTTC. Drawing the rest from reference TRBV7-6 and TRBJ2-7, the complete variable domain is GAGVSQSPRYKVTKRGQDVALRCDPISGHVSLYWYRQALGQGPEFLTYFNYEAQQDKSGLPNDRFSAERPEGSISTLTIQRTEQRDSAMYRCASSLGVPTGGGSNEQYFGPGTRLTVT.